The clone carrying this T cell receptor beta chain appeared many times. Researchers amplified the TCR beta CDR3 regions from RNA transcripts. HTBI primers were the set used in a first-round RT-PCR of the TCR CDR3. One entry per CDR3 protein, called by TCRdb with MiXCR from the multiplex PCR reads. Seen here are 380,000 or so distinct CDR3 sequences, about 20% observed once, and the top ten hold about 3.7%. Stable disease denoted Graves' hyperthyroidism without ophthalmopathy progression within 18 months. PBMCs were obtained from under 13 ml fresh peripheral blood. The source of the sample is a study of T cells in Graves' hyperthyroidism and ophthalmopathy. V shed 1 base, J shed 4 bases, and the junction held 6 bases outside the gene matches. The germline V gene has CDR1 SQVTM and CDR2 ANQGSEA. This CDR3 region has 14 residues.

The sequence derives from a woman aged 18 to 35 with Graves' hyperthyroidism. The gene calls are TRBV29-1 and TRBJ1-1; 7 nucleotides line up with TRBD1. Sequenced sample: blood. CDR3 loop: CSVEAPQGSTEAFF. The CDR3 nucleotides read TGCAGCGTTGAAGCTCCACAGGGGAGCACTGAAGCTTTCTTT.